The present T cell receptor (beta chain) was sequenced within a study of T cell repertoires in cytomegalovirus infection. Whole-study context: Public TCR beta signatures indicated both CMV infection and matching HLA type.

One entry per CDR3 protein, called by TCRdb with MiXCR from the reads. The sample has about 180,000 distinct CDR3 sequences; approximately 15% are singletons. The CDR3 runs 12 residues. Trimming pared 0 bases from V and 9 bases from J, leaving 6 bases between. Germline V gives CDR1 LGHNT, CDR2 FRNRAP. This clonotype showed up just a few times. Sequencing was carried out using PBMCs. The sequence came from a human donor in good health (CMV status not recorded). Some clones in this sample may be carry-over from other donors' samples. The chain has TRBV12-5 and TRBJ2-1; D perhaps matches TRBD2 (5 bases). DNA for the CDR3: TGTGCTAGTGGTTTGGTACGGGGTGAGCAGTTCTTC. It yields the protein CASGLVRGEQFF.